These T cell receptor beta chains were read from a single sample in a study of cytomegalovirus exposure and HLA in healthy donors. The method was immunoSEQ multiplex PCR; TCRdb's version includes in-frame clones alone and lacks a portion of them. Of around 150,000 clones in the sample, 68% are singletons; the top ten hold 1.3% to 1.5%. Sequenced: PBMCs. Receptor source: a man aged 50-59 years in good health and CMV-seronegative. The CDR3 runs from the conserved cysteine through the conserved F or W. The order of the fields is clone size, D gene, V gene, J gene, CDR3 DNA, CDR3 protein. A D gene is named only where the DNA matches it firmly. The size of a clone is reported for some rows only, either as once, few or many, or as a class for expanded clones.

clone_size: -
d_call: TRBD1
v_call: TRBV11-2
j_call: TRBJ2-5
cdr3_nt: TGTGCCAGCAGCGGGGTAGGACAGGGGGACGAGACCCAGTACTTC
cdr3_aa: CASSGVGQGDETQYF

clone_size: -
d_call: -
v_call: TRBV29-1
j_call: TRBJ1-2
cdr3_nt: TGCAGCGTTGAAGTGGACACGTACTATGGCTACACCTTC
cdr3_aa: CSVEVDTYYGYTF

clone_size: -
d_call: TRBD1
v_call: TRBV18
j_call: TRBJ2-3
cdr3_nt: TGTGCCAGCTCACCGGCCGGGACAGAAGGCACAGATACGCAGTATTTT
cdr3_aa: CASSPAGTEGTDTQYF

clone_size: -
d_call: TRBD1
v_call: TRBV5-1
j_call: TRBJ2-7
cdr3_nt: TGCGCCAGCAGCTCCGATCCGGGACAGGGTTCATACGAGCAGTACTTC
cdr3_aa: CASSSDPGQGSYEQYF

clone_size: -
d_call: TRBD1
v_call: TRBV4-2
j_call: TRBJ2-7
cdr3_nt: TGTGCCAGCAGCCAAGGGACAGGGCCTTACGAGCAGTACTTC
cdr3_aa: CASSQGTGPYEQYF

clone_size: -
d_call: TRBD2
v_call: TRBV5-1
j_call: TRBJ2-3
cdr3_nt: TGCGCCAGCAGCTTGGGGGGTCTAGCGGGGGCAGATACGCAGTATTTT
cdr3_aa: CASSLGGLAGADTQYF

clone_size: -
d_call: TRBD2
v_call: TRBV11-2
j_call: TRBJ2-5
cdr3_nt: TGTGCCAGCAGCTTAGCTCTAGCGGGGGGAAGGGAGACCCAGTACTTC
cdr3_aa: CASSLALAGGRETQYF

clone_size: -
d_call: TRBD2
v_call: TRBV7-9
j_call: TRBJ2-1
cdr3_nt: TGTGCCAGCAGCCCCGGGGAGGGACTAGCGAGGGGGCGTGAGCAGTTCTTC
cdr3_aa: CASSPGEGLARGREQFF

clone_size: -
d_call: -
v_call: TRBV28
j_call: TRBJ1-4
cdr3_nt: TGTGCCAGCAGTTTAGGAGGGGTCAATGAAAAACTGTTTTTT
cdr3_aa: CASSLGGVNEKLFF

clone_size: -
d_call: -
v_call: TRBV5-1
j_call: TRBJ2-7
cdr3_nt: TGCGCCAGCAGCCCCATAGCGGAGAGCTACGAGCAGTACTTC
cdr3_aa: CASSPIAESYEQYF

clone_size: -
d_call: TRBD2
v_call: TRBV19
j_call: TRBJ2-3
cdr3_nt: TGTGCCAGTAGGGTAGCGGGGATCACAGATACGCAGTATTTT
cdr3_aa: CASRVAGITDTQYF

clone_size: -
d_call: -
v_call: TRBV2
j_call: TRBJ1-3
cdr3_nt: TGTGCCAGCAATAGAGCTGGAAACACCATATATTTT
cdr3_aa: CASNRAGNTIYF

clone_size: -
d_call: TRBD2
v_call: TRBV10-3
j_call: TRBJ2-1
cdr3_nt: TGTGCCATCGGGAGGGACCACAATGAGCAGTTCTTC
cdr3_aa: CAIGRDHNEQFF

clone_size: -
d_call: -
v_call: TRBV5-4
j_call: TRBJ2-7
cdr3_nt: TGTGCCAGCAGCTTGGCCATGACCGGAGGGATGGCCTACGAGCAGTACTTC
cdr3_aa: CASSLAMTGGMAYEQYF

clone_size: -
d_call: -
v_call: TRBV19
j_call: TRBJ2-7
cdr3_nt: TGTGCCAGTTCGGTAGCGGTCCTCAGGGAGCAGTACTTC
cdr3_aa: CASSVAVLREQYF

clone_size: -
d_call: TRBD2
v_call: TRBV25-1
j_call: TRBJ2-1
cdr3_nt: TGTGCCAGCAGTCTCGGGGGGGGGAGCTCCTACAATGAGCAGTTCTTC
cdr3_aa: CASSLGGGSSYNEQFF

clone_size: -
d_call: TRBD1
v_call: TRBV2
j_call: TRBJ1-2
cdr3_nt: TGTGCCAGCAGAGGGACAGGGGGCTTTCGGGACTATGGCTACACCTTC
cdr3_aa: CASRGTGGFRDYGYTF

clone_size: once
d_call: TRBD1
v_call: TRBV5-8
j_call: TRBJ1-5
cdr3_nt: TGTGCCAGCAGCTTGTTCACAGGGGCAGGGCAGCCCCAGCATTTT
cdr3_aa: CASSLFTGAGQPQHF

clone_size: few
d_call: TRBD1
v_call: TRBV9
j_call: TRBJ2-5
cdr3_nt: TGTGCCAGCAGCCTTACAGGGGGAACGAGAGAGACCCAGTACTTC
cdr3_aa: CASSLTGGTRETQYF

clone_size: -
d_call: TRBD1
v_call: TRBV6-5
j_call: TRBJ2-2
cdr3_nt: TGTGCCAGCAGGCCACAGGGGGCGAGAACCGGGGAGCTGTTTTTT
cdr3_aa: CASRPQGARTGELFF

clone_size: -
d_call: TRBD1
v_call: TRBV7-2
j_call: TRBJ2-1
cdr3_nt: TGTGCCAGCAGCTCACTCCTGACAGGGGCCTACAATGAGCAGTTCTTC
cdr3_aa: CASSSLLTGAYNEQFF

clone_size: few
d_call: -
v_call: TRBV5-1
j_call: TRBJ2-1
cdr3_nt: TGCGCCAGCAGCTTGGCCCCCGGGGTTTTGGGCAATGAGCAGTTCTTC
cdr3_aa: CASSLAPGVLGNEQFF

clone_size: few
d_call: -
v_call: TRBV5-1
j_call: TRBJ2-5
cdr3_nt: TGCGCCAGCAGCCCCAGGGGTGGAGAGACCCAGTACTTC
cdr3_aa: CASSPRGGETQYF

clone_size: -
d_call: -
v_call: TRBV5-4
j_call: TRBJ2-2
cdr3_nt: TGTGCCATCCCTAATCCGGACTCGCAGCTTGTGAACACCGGGGAGCTGTTTTTT
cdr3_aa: CAIPNPDSQLVNTGELFF

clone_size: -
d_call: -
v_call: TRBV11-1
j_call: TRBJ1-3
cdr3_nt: TGTGCCAGCAGCCAGGCGGGAGGAAGAGGAAACACCATATATTTT
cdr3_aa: CASSQAGGRGNTIYF

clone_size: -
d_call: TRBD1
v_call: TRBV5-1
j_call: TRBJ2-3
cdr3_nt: TGCGCCAGCAGCTGGACAGGGGCCACAGATACGCAGTATTTT
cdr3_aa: CASSWTGATDTQYF

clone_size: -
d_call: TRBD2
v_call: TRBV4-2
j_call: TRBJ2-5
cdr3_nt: TGTGCCAGCAGCCCCCTAGCGGCAAACCAAGAGACCCAGTACTTC
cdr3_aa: CASSPLAANQETQYF

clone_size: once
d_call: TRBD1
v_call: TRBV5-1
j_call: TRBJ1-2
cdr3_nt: TGCGCCAGCAGCTTGGGACAGGGCATTATAGAGGGCTACACCTTC
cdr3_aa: CASSLGQGIIEGYTF

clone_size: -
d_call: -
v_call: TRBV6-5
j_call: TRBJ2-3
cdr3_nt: TGTGCCAGCAGCCGCCGCGGGGTTAGCACAGATACGCAGTATTTT
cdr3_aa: CASSRRGVSTDTQYF

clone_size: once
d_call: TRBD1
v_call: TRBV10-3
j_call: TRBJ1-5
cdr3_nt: TGTGCCATCAGTGAGCACCCGGGACAGGGAGTAGATCAGCCCCAGCATTTT
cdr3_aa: CAISEHPGQGVDQPQHF

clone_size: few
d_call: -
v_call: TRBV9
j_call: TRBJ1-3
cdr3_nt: TGTGCCAGCAGCGTAGTAGCTGGGGGGTCGACTTCTGGAAACACCATATATTTT
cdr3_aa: CASSVVAGGSTSGNTIYF

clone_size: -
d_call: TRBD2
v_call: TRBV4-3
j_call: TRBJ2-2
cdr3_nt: TGCGCCAGCAGCCAAGATTGGACTAGCGGGGCGGGGTGGACCGGGGAGCTGTTTTTT
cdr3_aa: CASSQDWTSGAGWTGELFF

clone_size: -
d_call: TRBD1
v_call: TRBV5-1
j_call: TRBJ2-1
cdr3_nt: TGCGCCAGCAGCTTCCGGGACAGCTACAATAAGCAGTTCTTC
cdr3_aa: CASSFRDSYNKQFF

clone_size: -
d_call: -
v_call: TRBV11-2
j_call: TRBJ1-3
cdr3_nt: TGTGCCAGCAGCTTAGTTTCTAGCATTGACTCTGGAAACACCATATATTTT
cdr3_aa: CASSLVSSIDSGNTIYF

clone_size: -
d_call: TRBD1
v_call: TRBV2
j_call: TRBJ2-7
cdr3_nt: TGTGCCAGCAGATCCGGGACAGGGAACTACGAGCAGTACTTC
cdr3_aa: CASRSGTGNYEQYF

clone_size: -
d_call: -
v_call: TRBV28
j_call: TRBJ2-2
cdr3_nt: TGTGCCATCTGTACAGGGGACTCGGGGAATCAGAACACCGGGGAGCTGTTTTTT
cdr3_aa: CAICTGDSGNQNTGELFF

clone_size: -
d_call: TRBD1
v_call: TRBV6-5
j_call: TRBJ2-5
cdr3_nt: TGTGCCAGCAGTTACACCCTCCGGACAGGGGCAGAGACCCAGTACTTC
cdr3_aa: CASSYTLRTGAETQYF

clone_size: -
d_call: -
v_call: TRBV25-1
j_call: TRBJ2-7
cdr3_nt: TGTGCCAGCAGTGGCCCGATAAGCTCCTCCTCCTACGAGCAGTACTTC
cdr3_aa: CASSGPISSSSYEQYF

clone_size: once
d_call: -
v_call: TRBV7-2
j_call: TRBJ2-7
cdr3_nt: TGTGCCAGCAGCCCAGGGGGGCGGGGATACGAGCAGTACTTC
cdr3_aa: CASSPGGRGYEQYF

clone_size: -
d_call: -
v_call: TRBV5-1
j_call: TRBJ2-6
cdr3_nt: TGCGCCAGCAGGTGGACGACAGAACCATTCTCTGGGGCCAACGTCCTGACTTTC
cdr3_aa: CASRWTTEPFSGANVLTF

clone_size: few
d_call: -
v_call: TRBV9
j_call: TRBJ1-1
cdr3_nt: TGTGCCAGCAGCGCAGACAGGAAGAACACTGAAGCTTTCTTT
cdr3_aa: CASSADRKNTEAFF

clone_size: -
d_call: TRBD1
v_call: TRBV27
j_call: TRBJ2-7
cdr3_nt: TGTGCCAGCAGTTTATGGGGGACAGAAACCTACGAGCAGTACTTC
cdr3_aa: CASSLWGTETYEQYF

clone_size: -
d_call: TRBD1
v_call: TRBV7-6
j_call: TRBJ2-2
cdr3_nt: TGTGCCAGCAGCTTACTAGGGACAGGGAACAAGCTGTTTTTT
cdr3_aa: CASSLLGTGNKLFF

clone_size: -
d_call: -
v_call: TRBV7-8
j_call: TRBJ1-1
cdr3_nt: TGTGCCAGCAGTTCAGGGGTTAGGGCTGAAGCTTTCTTT
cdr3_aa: CASSSGVRAEAFF

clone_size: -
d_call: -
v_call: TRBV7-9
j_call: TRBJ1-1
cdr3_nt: TGTGCCAGCAACCAAGGGGGAGTGGACACTGAAGCTTTCTTT
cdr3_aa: CASNQGGVDTEAFF

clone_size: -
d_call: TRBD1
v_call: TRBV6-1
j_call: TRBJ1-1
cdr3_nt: TGTGCCAGCAGTAGGGACAGGAACACTGAAGCTTTCTTT
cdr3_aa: CASSRDRNTEAFF